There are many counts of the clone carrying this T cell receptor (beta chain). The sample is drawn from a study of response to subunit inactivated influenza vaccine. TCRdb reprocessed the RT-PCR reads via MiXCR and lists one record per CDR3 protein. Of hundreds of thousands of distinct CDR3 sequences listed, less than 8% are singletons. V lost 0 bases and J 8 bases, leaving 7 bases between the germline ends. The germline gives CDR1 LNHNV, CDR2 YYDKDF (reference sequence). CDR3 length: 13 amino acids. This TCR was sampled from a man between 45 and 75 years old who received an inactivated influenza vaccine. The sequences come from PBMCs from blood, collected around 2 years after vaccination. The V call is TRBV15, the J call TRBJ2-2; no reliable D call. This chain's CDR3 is CATSRDPQGELFF. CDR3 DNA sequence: TGTGCCACCAGCAGAGATCCCCAAGGGGAGCTGTTTTTT.